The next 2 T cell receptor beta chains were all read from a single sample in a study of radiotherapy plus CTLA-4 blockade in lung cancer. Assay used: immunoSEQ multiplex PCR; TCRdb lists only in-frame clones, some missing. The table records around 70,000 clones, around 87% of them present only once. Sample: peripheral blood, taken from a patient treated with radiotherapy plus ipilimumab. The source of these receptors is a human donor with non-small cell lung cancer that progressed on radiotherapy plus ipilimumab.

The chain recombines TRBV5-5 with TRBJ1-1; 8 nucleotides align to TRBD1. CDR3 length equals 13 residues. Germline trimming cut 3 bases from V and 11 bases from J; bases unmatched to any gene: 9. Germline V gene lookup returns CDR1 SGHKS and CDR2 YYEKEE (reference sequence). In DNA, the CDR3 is TGTGCCAGCAGCTATGACAGGGGAGGGTACGCTTTCTTT. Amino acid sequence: CASSYDRGGYAFF. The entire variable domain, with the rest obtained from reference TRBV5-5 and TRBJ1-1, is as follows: DAGVTQSPTHLIKTRGQQVTLRCSPISGHKSVSWYQQVLGQGPQFIFQYYEKEERGRGNFPDRFSARQFPNYSSELNVNALLLGDSALYLCASSYDRGGYAFFGQGTRLTVV.

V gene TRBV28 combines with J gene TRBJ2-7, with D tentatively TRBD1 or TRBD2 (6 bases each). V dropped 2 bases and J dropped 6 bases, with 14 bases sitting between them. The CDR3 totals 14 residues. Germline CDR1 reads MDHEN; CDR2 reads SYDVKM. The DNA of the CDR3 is TGTGCCAGCAGTTTAAGGGGGGTAGCTTGCGAGCAGTACTTC. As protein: CASSLRGVACEQYF.